This T cell receptor beta chain comes out of a study of blood T cell repertoires in COVID-19. For the study at large: The United States, Italy and Spain provided the acute and convalescent COVID-19 samples. Sample material is recorded as cDNA or gDNA derived from T cells, B-cell-depleted T cells, or PBMCs.

CDR1 is MDHEN and CDR2 is SYDVKM in the germline V gene. V lost 3 bases and J 7 bases, leaving 15 bases between the germline ends. The CDR3 extends over 14 amino acids. Repertoires were generated with immunoSEQ multiplex PCR, while TCRdb's copy carries only in-frame clones and drops some. The table records approximately 61,000 clones, approximately 77% of them present only once. V and J are TRBV28 and TRBJ1-1, with D tentatively TRBD1 (5 bases). This TCR was sampled from a human donor in a cohort sampled during active COVID-19. Material: peripheral blood. The CDR3 here is CASSFQGGIGEAFF. As DNA, the CDR3 is TGTGCCAGCAGTTTTCAGGGAGGCATTGGTGAAGCTTTCTTT. The full variable domain, completed using reference TRBV28 and TRBJ1-1, is DVKVTQSSRYLVKRTGEKVFLECVQDMDHENMFWYRQDPGLGLRLIYFSYDVKMKEKGDIPEGYSVSREKKERFSLILESASTNQTSMYLCASSFQGGIGEAFFGQGTRLTVV.